This is a list of T cell receptor beta chains from one sample in a study of shared clonotypes between healthy human individuals. The method was immunoSEQ multiplex PCR; TCRdb's version includes in-frame clones alone and lacks a portion of them. Here the sample spans over a million clones, about 80% being singletons. The sample comprised memory CD4+ T cells sorted from blood. The receptors were gathered from a man aged 18 to 30 in good health. Both conserved end residues are trimmed from each CDR3. The order of the fields is J gene, V gene, D gene, CDR3 protein. The D gene is left open where the match is weak.

TRBJ1-3,TRBV7-2,TRBD1,ASSFYTGGSGNTIY
TRBJ1-2,TRBV29-1,TRBD1,SVEEVGQGAGGYT
TRBJ1-1,TRBV2,.,ASSGGVNTEAF
TRBJ1-3,TRBV30,.,AWIYRTVSRNTIY
TRBJ2-2,TRBV2,TRBD2,ASSEGSAGGGTGELF
TRBJ1-1,TRBV10-3,TRBD1,ATMTGLDTEAF
TRBJ1-1,TRBV6-5,.,ASSLQVVNTEAF
TRBJ2-3,TRBV5-1,.,ASSLIGGVPDTQY
TRBJ1-4,TRBV5-1,.,ASSLDSTTNEKLF
TRBJ2-5,TRBV9,TRBD2,ASSPTIPTSGSSETQY
TRBJ2-3,TRBV6-5,.,ASSWGLGGSSDTQY
TRBJ1-2,TRBV5-5,.,ASSLPRTPSNYGYT
TRBJ1-3,TRBV30,.,AWSAGLGNTIY
TRBJ1-5,TRBV7-2,TRBD1,ASSLPQGGTYSNQPQH